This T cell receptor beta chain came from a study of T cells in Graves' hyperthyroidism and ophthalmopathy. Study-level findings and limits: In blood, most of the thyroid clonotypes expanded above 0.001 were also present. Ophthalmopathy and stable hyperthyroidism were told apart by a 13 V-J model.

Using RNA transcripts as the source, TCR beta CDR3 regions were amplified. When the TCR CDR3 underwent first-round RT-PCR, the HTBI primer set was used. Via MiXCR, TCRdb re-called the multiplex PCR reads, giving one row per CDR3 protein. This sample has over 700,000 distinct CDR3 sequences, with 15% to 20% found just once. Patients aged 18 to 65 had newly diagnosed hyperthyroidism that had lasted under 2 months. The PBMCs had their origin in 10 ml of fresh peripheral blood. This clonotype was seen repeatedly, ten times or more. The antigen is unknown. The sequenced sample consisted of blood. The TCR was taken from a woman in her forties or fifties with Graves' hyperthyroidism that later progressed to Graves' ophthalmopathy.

The DNA of the CDR3 is TGTGCCAGCAGCCGACAGGTTCTTAACTATGGCTACACCTTC. As protein: CASSRQVLNYGYTF. V is TRBV13 and J is TRBJ1-2; weak D call: TRBD1 (6 bases). CDR3 length: 14 residues. V dropped 5 bases and J dropped 1 base, with 11 bases sitting between them. Germline V lookup: CDR1 PRHDT, CDR2 FYEKMQ (reference sequence). Full variable domain (missing parts from reference TRBV13 and TRBJ1-2): AAGVIQSPRHLIKEKRETATLKCYPIPRHDTVYWYQQGPGQDPQFLISFYEKMQSDKGSIPDRFSAQQFSDYHSELNMSSLELGDSALYFCASSRQVLNYGYTFGSGTRLTVV.